This T cell receptor beta chain derives from a study of T-cell memory formation after mild COVID-19. TCR alpha and TCR beta cDNA libraries carrying sample barcodes and UMIs were produced by 5'RACE using constant-segment primers. Via MiXCR, TCRdb re-called the 5' RACE reads, giving one row per CDR3 protein. In the table there are roughly 410,000 distinct CDR3 sequences, 20% to 25% of which are singletons. In regard to this clonotype: What it binds is unknown.

Study findings and constraints: Second-wave clones with a day 37 peak had unconfirmed SARS-CoV-2 specificity.

After removal of 3 bases from V and 5 bases from J, the junction contained 12 bases not matched to a gene. The CDR3 runs to 17 residues. Germline V gene data show CDR1 as LNHNV and CDR2 as YYDKDF (reference sequence). The clonotype comes from an adult woman who had mild COVID-19 (a few samples of this study predate the infection). Cell type and time point are not known. Input material: PBMCs or a T cell subset sorted from them (not recorded which). The chain recombines TRBV15 with TRBJ2-5; 10 bases agree with TRBD2. The CDR3 loop reads CATSRHHTSGVGETQYF. DNA for the CDR3: TGTGCCACCAGCAGGCACCATACTAGCGGGGTAGGGGAGACCCAGTACTTC.